These 17 T cell receptor beta chains originate from one sample sequenced in a study of regulatory T cells in long-lasting Graves disease. Stated time point: persistent/refractory GD, antithyroid drugs over 5 years with positive TRAb. From PBMCs, RNA was extracted and then used to make the TCR library. HTBI primers from iRepertoire and Arm-PCR of CDR3 regions yielded the TCR beta libraries. In TCRdb, the multiplex PCR reads were re-called with MiXCR into one record per CDR3 protein. The sample contains a few hundred thousand distinct CDR3 sequences, about 22% of which appear only once. The input for sequencing was peripheral blood mononuclear cells (PBMCs), taken when the disease was refractory, from a patient treated with antithyroid drugs. These receptors all come from a female donor with Graves disease.

This clonotype was observed many times. The genes are TRBV29-1 and TRBJ2-5, with TRBD2 matching 7 bases. CDR1 is SQVTM, CDR2 ANQGSEA, per germline. Trimming cost V 4 bases and J 1 base; bases outside gene matches: 3. The CDR3 spans 13 residues. The CDR3 loop is CSVGGGGQETQYF. For the CDR3, the DNA is TGCAGCGTTGGAGGCGGGGGCCAAGAGACCCAGTACTTC.

This clonotype was detected many times. The chain joins TRBV2 to TRBJ1-6; 7 bases agree with TRBD1. J gave up 1 base and V 7 bases, and 1 base lay outside the gene matches. CDR1 and CDR2 from the germline V gene are SNHLY and FYNNEI. The CDR3 has 14 amino acids. The CDR3 here is CASTGQSYNSPLHF. The DNA of the CDR3 is TGTGCCAGCACGGGACAGTCCTATAATTCACCCCTCCACTTT.

This clonotype came up many times. This rearrangement joins TRBV7-6 to TRBJ2-2, with TRBD2 identical over 9 bases. The germline V gene has CDR1 SGHVS and CDR2 FNYEAQ. With V trimmed by 6 bases and J by 7 bases, 12 bases remained unmatched. The CDR3 extends over 16 amino acids. In DNA form, the CDR3 reads TGTGCCAGCAGGAAGACTAGCGGACTGTCGATCGGGGAGCTGTTTTTT. Protein sequence: CASRKTSGLSIGELFF.

This clonotype was counted a few times. V and J are TRBV6-2 or TRBV6-3 and TRBJ1-5; no definite D call. The CDR3 sequence is 13 residues long. The V end was cut by 2 bases, the J end by 3 bases, with 5 bases between. Germline V gene lookup returns CDR1 MNHEY and CDR2 SVGEGT. The CDR3 region is CASSYLSNQPQHF. CDR3 DNA sequence: TGTGCCAGCAGTTACCTGTCCAATCAGCCCCAGCATTTT.

This clonotype turned up a few times. The chain couples TRBV19 to TRBJ2-4, with 10 bases aligning to TRBD2. There are 15 residues in the CDR3. Looked up from germline, CDR1 is LNHDA and CDR2 is SQIVND (reference sequence). J was trimmed by 7 bases and V by 4 bases; bases with no gene match: 7. In nucleotides, the CDR3 is TGTGCCAGTAGTACCCTAGCGGGAGAGGGGAACATTCAGTACTTC. Protein product: CASSTLAGEGNIQYF.

Concerning this clonotype itself: Just one base apart from a much larger clone, this may be a read error. This sequence joins TRBV29-1 and TRBJ2-5; TRBD1 agrees at 7 bases. Germline V gene lookup returns CDR1 SQVTM and CDR2 ANQGSEA. CDR3 length equals 14 residues. The V and J ends lost 4 bases and 3 bases, in that order; junction bases with no gene match: 8. Written as DNA, the CDR3 is TGCAGCGTTGTGGAGGATGGACAGGAAGAGACCCAGTACTTC. The encoded protein is CSVVEDGQEETQYF.

The chain couples TRBV4-3 to TRBJ2-2; tentatively, D is TRBD2 (5 bases). The CDR3 runs to 15 residues. CDR1 and CDR2 (germline): LGHNA, YSLEER. Trimming stripped 0 bases from V and 6 bases from J, with 11 bases between. The CDR3 coding sequence is TGCGCCAGCAGCCAAGATGCGAGGGTATCCGGGGAGCTGTTTTTT. The encoded protein is CASSQDARVSGELFF.

In its sample, this clonotype was seen a few times. Its ends do not fully match the called genes, so a read error is possible. This chain joins TRBV6-1 and TRBJ1-3; TRBD1 might be the D (5 bases). Per the germline V gene, CDR1 is MNHNS and CDR2 is SASEGT. The CDR3 is 13 residues long. The CDR3 spells CASRETVGNTIYF. DNA of the CDR3: TGTGCCAGCCGTGAGACAGTTGGAAACACCATATATTTT.

Turning to this clonotype: A much larger clonotype is one base distant, so this may be a read error. The chain combines TRBV28 with TRBJ2-7; D is uncertain. The CDR3 length is 14 residues. CDR1 and CDR2 from the germline V gene are MDHEN and SYDVKM. In DNA form, the CDR3 reads TGTGCCAGCGGTTTTAGGGTCAGAAATTACGAGCAGTACTTC. Its protein is CASGFRVRNYEQYF.

On this clonotype itself: A read error may account for a junction end that differs from germline. V gene TRBV11-2 combines with J gene TRBJ2-2; a possible D gene is TRBD1 (5 bases). The length of the CDR3 is 14 residues. In germline, CDR1 is SGHAT, CDR2 FQNNGV. The CDR3 loop is CARSPFPGTGELFF. The CDR3 DNA is TGTGCCCGCAGCCCCTTCCCAGGGACCGGGGAGCTGTTTTTT.

Note on this clonotype: This may arise from a read error, as a much more abundant clone is one base away. V gene TRBV28 combines with J gene TRBJ2-7, with D hard to call. The V and J ends lost 2 bases and 0 bases respectively, with 20 bases between them. The CDR3 has 18 residues. CDR1 is MDHEN, CDR2 SYDVKM, per germline. The CDR3 nucleotides are TGTGCCAGCAGTTTAATGTGGGAACTTGGGGAAAGCTCCTACGAGCAGTACTTC. Translating gives CASSLMWELGESSYEQYF.

This clonotype was counted at least ten times. The J gene is TRBJ1-2, the V gene TRBV20-1; possibly TRBD1 for D (5 bases). Per germline, CDR1 DFQATT and CDR2 SNEGSKA (reference sequence). Between the trimmed V and J ends, which lost 0 bases and 0 bases, there was a span of 5 bases. This CDR3 is 13 amino acids long. CDR3: CSARDRANYGYTF. DNA of the CDR3: TGCAGTGCTAGAGACAGGGCTAACTATGGCTACACCTTC.

This clonotype was observed a few times. The CDR3 DNA sequence: TGCGCCAGCAGCCCCGGAAGGTCTGGGGCCAACGTCCTGACTTTC. Translation gives CASSPGRSGANVLTF. This chain connects TRBV5-1 to TRBJ2-6; no clear D. CDR1 and CDR2 (germline): SGHRS, YFSETQ. This CDR3 is built from 15 residues. The V gene lost 4 bases and the J gene lost 1 base, with 9 bases spanning the gap.

At least ten counts were recorded for this clonotype. The chain links TRBV2 to TRBJ1-6; 9 nucleotides line up with TRBD1. CDR1 is SNHLY, CDR2 FYNNEI, per germline. This CDR3 contains 14 residues. V shed 5 bases and J 10 bases; nucleotides not matched to a gene: 6. The CDR3 coding sequence is TGTGCCAGCAGTAAGGGACAGGGAAACTCACCCCTCCACTTT. Residues: CASSKGQGNSPLHF.

The table lists this clonotype with a few counts. This rearrangement joins TRBV7-2 to TRBJ1-5; D is undetermined. Germline V gene lookup returns CDR1 SGHTA and CDR2 FQGNSA. V was cut by 5 bases and J by 5 bases, with 10 bases left in between. The CDR3 extends over 13 amino acids. CDR3 coding DNA: TGTGCCAGCAGCCGGGATGAGGATCAGCCCCAGCATTTT. Translating gives CASSRDEDQPQHF.

This clonotype appeared a few times. The chain employs TRBV14 and TRBJ2-2; 7 nucleotides line up with TRBD1. After removal of 0 bases from V and 3 bases from J, the junction contained 4 bases not matched to a gene. Per germline, CDR1 SGHDN and CDR2 FVKESK. The CDR3 spans 16 residues. The CDR3 region is CASSQETGWDTGELFF. In DNA form, the CDR3 reads TGTGCCAGCAGCCAAGAGACAGGGTGGGACACCGGGGAGCTGTTTTTT.

This clonotype was seen only a few times. The V and J genes are TRBV6-1 and TRBJ2-2; 8 bases agree with TRBD1. The J segment lost 5 bases and the V segment lost 8 bases, leaving 7 bases of the junction unmatched. Germline V gives CDR1 MNHNS, CDR2 SASEGT. CDR3 length: 14 amino acids. Here the CDR3 reads CASRSTGGTGELFF. CDR3 DNA sequence: TGTGCCAGCCGTAGCACAGGGGGTACCGGGGAGCTGTTTTTT.